This passage covers 21 T cell receptor beta chains from one sample sequenced in a study of T cell changes during pregnancy in multiple sclerosis. Assay used: immunoSEQ multiplex PCR; TCRdb lists only in-frame clones, some missing. The sample shows over 35,000 clones, 91% of them seen only once. Material: CD4+ T cells from peripheral blood mononuclear cells, obtained in the second trimester of pregnancy. The source of these receptors is a female donor in good health, enrolled as a control in a pregnancy study.

The chain links TRBV5-4 to TRBJ1-3; no definite D call. Germline loops: CDR1 SGHNT, CDR2 YYREEE (reference sequence). The CDR3 runs to 14 residues. Deletions cut 2 bases from V and 0 bases from J, with 6 bases between. CDR3: CASSFGYSGNTIYF. In DNA, the CDR3 is TGTGCCAGCAGCTTCGGTTACTCTGGAAACACCATATATTTT.

This clone was recorded a few times. The gene calls are TRBV18 and TRBJ1-2, with D possibly TRBD1 on 6 matching bases. The CDR3 is 14 amino acids. The V end was cut by 6 bases, the J end by 4 bases, with 15 bases between. Germline CDR1 is KGHSH and CDR2 is LQKENI. CDR3 loop: CASSPTGTSYGYTF. The CDR3 nucleotides read TGTGCCAGCTCCCCAACCGGGACAAGCTATGGCTACACCTTC.

In this sample, this clone turned up once. J is TRBJ2-3 and V is TRBV4-2, with a tentative D call TRBD1 (6 bases). V was shortened by 0 bases and J by 0 bases, with 16 bases between the two germline ends. The CDR3 runs to 18 residues. Germline loops: CDR1 LGHNA, CDR2 YNFKEQ. The DNA for the CDR3 is TGTGCCAGCAGCCAAGACCTTCGAAGGGGGAGTAGCACAGATACGCAGTATTTT. It specifies CASSQDLRRGSSTDTQYF.

The rearrangement uses TRBV4-1 and TRBJ2-2, with 8 bases lining up with TRBD1. Germline CDR1 and CDR2: MGHRA and YSYEKL. Trimming removed 4 bases from V and 6 bases from J; junction bases left unmatched: 7. The CDR3 spans 15 residues. CDR3 sequence reads: CASSLGQGSAGELFF. In DNA, the CDR3 is TGCGCCAGCAGCCTAGGACAGGGTTCGGCCGGGGAGCTGTTTTTT.

This sequence joins TRBV19 and TRBJ2-3, with 7 positions matching TRBD1. V was clipped by 3 bases and J by 4 bases; unmatched bases: 4. This CDR3 contains 14 residues. Germline lookup yields CDR1 LNHDA and CDR2 SQIVND (reference sequence). The CDR3, as DNA: TGTGCCAGTAGTATGAACAGGGGATCAGATACGCAGTATTTT. Translated, it gives CASSMNRGSDTQYF. Full variable domain (missing parts from reference TRBV19 and TRBJ2-3): DGGITQSPKYLFRKEGQNVTLSCEQNLNHDAMYWYRQDPGQGLRLIYYSQIVNDFQKGDIAEGYSVSREKKESFPLTVTSAQKNPTAFYLCASSMNRGSDTQYFGPGTRLTVL.

This clone occurred once. This rearrangement joins TRBV7-2 to TRBJ1-5; the D is unclear. This CDR3 contains 13 residues. From germline, CDR1 is SGHTA and CDR2 FQGNSA. Trimming cost V 5 bases and J 0 bases, with 5 bases left between them. The CDR3: CASSRDSNQPQHF. In DNA, the CDR3 is TGTGCCAGCAGCCGCGATAGCAATCAGCCCCAGCATTTT.

This sequence joins TRBV11-2 and TRBJ1-2; the D is unclear. Trimming removed 4 bases at V and 3 bases at J, with 9 bases between. The CDR3 has 13 amino acids. CDR1 and CDR2 (germline): SGHAT, FQNNGV. CDR3 residues: CASSSDTYYGYTF. For the CDR3, the DNA is TGTGCCAGCAGCTCTGACACGTACTATGGCTACACCTTC. Drawing the rest from reference TRBV11-2 and TRBJ1-2, the complete variable domain is EAGVAQSPRYKIIEKRQSVAFWCNPISGHATLYWYQQILGQGPKLLIQFQNNGVVDDSQLPKDRFSAERLKGVDSTLKIQPAKLEDSAVYLCASSSDTYYGYTFGSGTRLTVV.

This clone is labeled medium-sized (0.01 to 0.1%). This chain connects TRBV5-4 to TRBJ2-6; D perhaps matches TRBD1 (5 bases). The V gene's germline CDR1 is SGHNT and CDR2 YYREEE (reference sequence). This CDR3 is built from 16 residues. V was cut by 3 bases and J by 0 bases, with 10 bases left in between. CDR3 residues: CASSWTPPSGANVLTF. The CDR3 DNA reads TGTGCCAGCAGCTGGACACCGCCCTCTGGGGCCAACGTCCTGACTTTC.

The chain joins TRBV19 to TRBJ2-3, with 11 bases matching TRBD2. CDR3 size: 17 residues. The trim removed 3 bases at V and 0 bases at J, leaving 5 bases unmatched. Per the germline V gene, CDR1 is LNHDA and CDR2 is SQIVND (reference sequence). Written as DNA, the CDR3 is TGTGCCAGTAGTATCCTCACTAGCGGGGGTAGCACAGATACGCAGTATTTT. Translated: CASSILTSGGSTDTQYF.

The chain combines TRBV6-1 with TRBJ2-5; 7 bases match TRBD2. The J segment lost 7 bases and the V segment lost 8 bases, leaving 10 bases of the junction unmatched. CDR1 MNHNS and CDR2 SASEGT come from the germline V gene. There are 13 residues in the CDR3. The CDR3 is CASATGGLGTQYF. The CDR3 DNA reads TGTGCCAGCGCCACGGGGGGACTCGGGACCCAGTACTTC.

The chain carries TRBV6-1 and TRBJ2-7; D possibly corresponds to TRBD2 (5 bases). This CDR3 has 13 amino acids. From germline, CDR1 is MNHNS and CDR2 SASEGT. V was cut by 5 bases and J by 2 bases, with 10 bases left in between. CDR3 sequence (DNA): TGTGCCAGCAGTTTGGACGGGGCCTACGAGCAGTACTTC. Translated: CASSLDGAYEQYF.

The chain joins TRBV5-1 to TRBJ1-6; TRBD1 agrees at 7 bases. This CDR3 comprises 15 residues. J was trimmed by 7 bases and V by 0 bases; bases with no gene match: 4. Germline V gene data show CDR1 as SGHRS and CDR2 as YFSETQ. Here the CDR3 DNA reads TGCGCCAGCAGCTTGGCCGGACAGGAAAATTCACCCCTCCACTTT. Protein product: CASSLAGQENSPLHF.

This chain joins TRBV5-1 and TRBJ1-1; 8 bases align to TRBD1. Germline V gene sequence: CDR1 SGHRS, CDR2 YFSETQ. The CDR3 covers 14 residues. The trim removed 7 bases at V and 3 bases at J, leaving 8 bases unmatched. CDR3 sequence reads: CASHRGGADTEAFF. CDR3 DNA: TGCGCCAGCCACAGGGGGGGCGCGGACACTGAAGCTTTCTTT.

This clone appeared a single time. The chain has TRBV10-3 and TRBJ2-7; the D gene is possibly TRBD2 (5 bases). Looked up from germline, CDR1 is ENHRY and CDR2 is SYGVKD. The CDR3 covers 14 residues. The V gene lost 3 bases and the J gene lost 5 bases, with 14 bases spanning the gap. DNA of the CDR3: TGTGCCATCAGTGACAAGCGGCAGTTCGACGAGCAGTACTTC. This gives the protein CAISDKRQFDEQYF.

The chain links TRBV27 to TRBJ2-7; TRBD1 agrees at 9 bases. The CDR3 extends over 16 amino acids. CDR1 and CDR2 (germline): MNHEY, SMNVEV (reference sequence). J gave up 6 bases and V 4 bases, and 13 bases lay outside the gene matches. Here the CDR3 reads CASSWGAGTGTLEQYF. CDR3 coding DNA: TGTGCCAGCAGTTGGGGGGCGGGGACAGGGACTCTCGAGCAGTACTTC.

The chain uses TRBV27 and TRBJ2-3; D might be TRBD2 (5 bases). This CDR3 is built from 17 residues. V was clipped by 3 bases and J by 0 bases, with 16 bases between them. Per germline, CDR1 MNHEY and CDR2 SMNVEV (reference sequence). The CDR3, as DNA: TGTGCCAGCAGTTTTAATTATAGGACGGGAAGCACAGATACGCAGTATTTT. Amino acids: CASSFNYRTGSTDTQYF.

V is TRBV7-2 and J is TRBJ1-5, with D unclear. Germline V gene sequence: CDR1 SGHTA, CDR2 FQGNSA. This CDR3 is built from 15 residues. V lost 1 base to trimming and J lost 5 bases, with 12 bases between them. The CDR3 sequence is CASSLGGSGDQPQHF. As DNA, the CDR3 is TGTGCCAGCAGCTTAGGCGGCTCGGGTGATCAGCCCCAGCATTTT.

The chain combines TRBV19 with TRBJ1-5; no clear D gene. CDR1 and CDR2 (germline): LNHDA, SQIVND (reference sequence). This CDR3 is 18 amino acids long. V lost 3 bases, J lost 6 bases, and 24 bases lay in between. CDR3 DNA: TGTGCCAGTAGTATTGAACTGGGTCTTCGGGCGGGAGGTCAGCCCCAGCATTTT. This sequence encodes CASSIELGLRAGGQPQHF.

The chain combines TRBV19 with TRBJ2-7; 10 bases align to TRBD1. CDR1 is LNHDA, CDR2 SQIVND, per germline (reference sequence). V lost 5 bases to trimming and J lost 3 bases; unmatched junction nucleotides: 10. The CDR3 sequence is 16 residues long. The CDR3 region has the DNA TGTGCCAGTAGTCCAAAAGGGACAGGGGTTCTCTACGAGCAGTACTTC. Its translation is CASSPKGTGVLYEQYF.

The table lists this clone with a count of one. The J gene is TRBJ2-1, the V gene TRBV6-1, with a possible D match to TRBD2 (5 bases). Germline assignment: CDR1 MNHNS and CDR2 SASEGT. Trimming cost V 8 bases and J 14 bases, with 13 bases left between them. This CDR3 is built from 10 residues. The CDR3 DNA reads as TGTGCCAGCTGGCGACTAAGGAAGTTCTTC. As protein: CASWRLRKFF.

The rearrangement links TRBV19 to TRBJ1-6; TRBD1 aligns across 7 bases. The V gene's germline CDR1 is LNHDA and CDR2 SQIVND (reference sequence). The length of the CDR3 is 15 residues. Trimming at V came to 6 bases and at J to 5 bases, leaving 7 bases not matched to a gene. Written as DNA, the CDR3 is TGTGCCAGTAGCACCACTACAGGGGATAATTCACCCCTCCACTTT. It specifies CASSTTTGDNSPLHF.